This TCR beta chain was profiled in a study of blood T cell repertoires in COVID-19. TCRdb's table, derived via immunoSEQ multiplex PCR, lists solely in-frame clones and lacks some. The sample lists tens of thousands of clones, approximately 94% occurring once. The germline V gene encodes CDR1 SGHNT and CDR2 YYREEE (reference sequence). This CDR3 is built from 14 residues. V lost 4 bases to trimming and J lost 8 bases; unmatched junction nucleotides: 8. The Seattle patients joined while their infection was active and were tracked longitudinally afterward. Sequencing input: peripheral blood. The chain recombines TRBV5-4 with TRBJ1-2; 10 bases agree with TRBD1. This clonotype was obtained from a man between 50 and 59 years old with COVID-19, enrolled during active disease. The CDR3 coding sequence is TGTGCCAGCAGCCCGGACAGGGGGGCGATAGGCTACACCTTC. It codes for CASSPDRGAIGYTF.